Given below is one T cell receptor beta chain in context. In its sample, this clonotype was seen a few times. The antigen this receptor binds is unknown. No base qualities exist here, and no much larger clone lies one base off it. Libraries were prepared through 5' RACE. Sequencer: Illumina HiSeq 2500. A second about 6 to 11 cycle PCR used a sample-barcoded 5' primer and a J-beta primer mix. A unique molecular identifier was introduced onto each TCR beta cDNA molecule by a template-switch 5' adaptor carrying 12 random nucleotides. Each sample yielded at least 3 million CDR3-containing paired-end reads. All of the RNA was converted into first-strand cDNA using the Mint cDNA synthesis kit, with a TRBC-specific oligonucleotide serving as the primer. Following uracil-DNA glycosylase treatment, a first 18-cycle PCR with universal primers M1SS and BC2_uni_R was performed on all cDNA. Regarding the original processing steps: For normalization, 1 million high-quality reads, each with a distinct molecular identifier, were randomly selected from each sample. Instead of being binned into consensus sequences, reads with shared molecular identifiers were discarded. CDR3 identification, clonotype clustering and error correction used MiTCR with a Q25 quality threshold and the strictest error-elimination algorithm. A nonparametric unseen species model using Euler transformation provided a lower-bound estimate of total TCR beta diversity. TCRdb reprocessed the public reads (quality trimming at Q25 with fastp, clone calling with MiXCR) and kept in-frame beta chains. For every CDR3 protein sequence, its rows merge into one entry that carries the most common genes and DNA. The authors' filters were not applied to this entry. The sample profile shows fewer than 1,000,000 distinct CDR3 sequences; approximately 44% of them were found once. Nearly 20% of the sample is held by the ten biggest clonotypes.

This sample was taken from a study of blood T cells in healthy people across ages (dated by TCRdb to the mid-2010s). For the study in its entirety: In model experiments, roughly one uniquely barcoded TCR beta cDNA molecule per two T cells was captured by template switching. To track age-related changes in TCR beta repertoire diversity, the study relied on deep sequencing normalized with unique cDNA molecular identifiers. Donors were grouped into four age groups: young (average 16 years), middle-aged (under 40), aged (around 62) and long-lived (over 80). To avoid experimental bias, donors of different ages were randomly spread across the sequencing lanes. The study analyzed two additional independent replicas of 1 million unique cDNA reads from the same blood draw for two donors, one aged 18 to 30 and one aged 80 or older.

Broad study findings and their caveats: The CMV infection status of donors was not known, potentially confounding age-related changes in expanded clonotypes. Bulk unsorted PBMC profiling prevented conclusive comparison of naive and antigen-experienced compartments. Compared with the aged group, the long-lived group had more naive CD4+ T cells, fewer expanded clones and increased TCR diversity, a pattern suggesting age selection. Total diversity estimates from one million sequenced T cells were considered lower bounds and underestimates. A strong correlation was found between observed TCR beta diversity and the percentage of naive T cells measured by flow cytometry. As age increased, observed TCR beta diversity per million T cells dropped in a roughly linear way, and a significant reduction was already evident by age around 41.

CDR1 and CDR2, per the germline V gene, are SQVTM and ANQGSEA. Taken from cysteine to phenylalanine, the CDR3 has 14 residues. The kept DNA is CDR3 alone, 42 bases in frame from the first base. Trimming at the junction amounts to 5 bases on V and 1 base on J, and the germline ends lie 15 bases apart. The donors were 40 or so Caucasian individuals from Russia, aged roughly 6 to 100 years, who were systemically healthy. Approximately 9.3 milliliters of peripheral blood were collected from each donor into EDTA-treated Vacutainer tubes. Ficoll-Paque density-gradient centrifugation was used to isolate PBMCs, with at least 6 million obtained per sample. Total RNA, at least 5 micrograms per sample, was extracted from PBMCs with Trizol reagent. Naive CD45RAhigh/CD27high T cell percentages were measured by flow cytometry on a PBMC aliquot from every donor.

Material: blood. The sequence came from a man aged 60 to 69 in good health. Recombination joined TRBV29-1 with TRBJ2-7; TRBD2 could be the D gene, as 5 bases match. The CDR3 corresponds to CSVYEGSRSYEQYF. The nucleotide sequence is TGCAGCGTTTACGAGGGATCACGGTCCTACGAGCAGTACTTC.